This T cell receptor (beta chain) was obtained from a study of radiotherapy plus CTLA-4 blockade in lung cancer. Points from the study as a whole: Alongside interferon-beta, early blood T cell clone dynamics were reportedly the best predictor of response. Some TCR clones had been derived from tumors. These clones expanded in peripheral blood after radiotherapy plus ipilimumab.

The table came from immunoSEQ multiplex PCR; TCRdb's copy has only in-frame clones and leaves some out. The table lists 34,000 or so clones, 70% to 80% of them singletons, with 11% to 15% in the top ten. Alongside CTLA-4 blockade with ipilimumab, patients with chemo-refractory metastatic non-small-cell lung cancer received focal radiation. CDR1 and CDR2 (germline): SGHVS, FNYEAQ. The CDR3 covers 13 residues. Trimming removed 5 bases from V and 8 bases from J, with 14 bases in between. Of note for this clone: What it recognizes is unknown.

The chain carries TRBV7-6 and TRBJ2-3; possible D gene TRBD2, 7 bases. The source of this sequence is a human donor with non-small cell lung cancer that progressed on radiotherapy plus ipilimumab. The sequencing here drew on peripheral blood, taken from a patient treated with radiotherapy plus ipilimumab. In DNA, the CDR3 is TGTGCCAGCAGCCCCAAGGGGGGGACTACGCAGTATTTT. Translated: CASSPKGGTTQYF.